This T cell receptor (beta chain) was profiled in a study of blood T cells in healthy people across ages. Regarding the study as a whole: Across the age range, TCR beta diversity per million T cells fell in a roughly linear way. Both higher diversity and more naive CD4+ cells marked long-lived donors when set against aged donors.

Alongside a J-beta primer mix, a sample-barcoded 5' primer served in a second PCR lasting roughly 7 to 11 cycles. TCRdb redid the calling of the 5' RACE reads with MiXCR, one entry per CDR3 protein. Among about 630,000 distinct CDR3 sequences listed, about 21% were seen once. In regard to this clonotype: The antigen remains unidentified.

Extracted total RNA amounted to at least 5.5 micrograms for each sample. The length of the CDR3 is 16 residues. Trimming cost V 2 bases and J 0 bases; bases outside gene matches: 2. In germline, CDR1 is SGDLS, CDR2 YYNGEE. The sequence derives from a man aged 65 to 85 in good health. The sample was blood. The rearrangement uses TRBV9 and TRBJ2-2, with 9 bases identical to TRBD1. CDR3 in amino acids: CASSVTGGANTGELFF. For the CDR3, the DNA is TGTGCCAGCAGCGTCACAGGGGGCGCGAACACCGGGGAGCTGTTTTTT.